A single sample is the source of the 5 T cell receptor beta chains below, sequenced in a study of CD8 T cells in ankylosing spondylitis. General study points: Blood of patients with ankylosing spondylitis appeared to be characterized by a TCR beta motif of several highly homologous variants.

Antigens of these TCRs are unknown. TCRdb ran MiXCR on the 5' RACE reads and lists one entry per CDR3 protein. The table includes approximately 500,000 distinct CDR3 sequences, approximately 11% detected once. The sample was blood, either unsorted or a sorted T cell fraction (not recorded which). The receptor source for this set is a male donor with ankylosing spondylitis.

There are a few counts of this clonotype. No DNA is shown, since the ends of the CDR3 on it are uncertain; the CDR3 is the one TCRdb lists. The chain employs TRBV11-2 and TRBJ2-7. A total of 13 residues make up the CDR3, ends included. Germline V gene data show CDR1 as SGHAT and CDR2 as FQNNGV. The CDR3 region is CASSILVGDEQYF.

The chain is built from TRBV28 and TRBJ1-5; possible D gene TRBD1, 5 bases. This CDR3 is built from 16 residues. With 8 bases removed from V and 3 bases from J, the gap between germline ends came to 20 bases. In germline, CDR1 is MDHEN, CDR2 SYDVKM. Here the CDR3 DNA reads TGTGCCAGCTCAACAAACCAGGGCAGGGACAATCAGCCCCAGCATTTT. It is translated as CASSTNQGRDNQPQHF. Based on the CDR3 plus reference TRBV28 and TRBJ1-5, the full variable domain is DVKVTQSSRYLVKRTGEKVFLECVQDMDHENMFWYRQDPGLGLRLIYFSYDVKMKEKGDIPEGYSVSREKKERFSLILESASTNQTSMYLCASSTNQGRDNQPQHFGDGTRLSIL.

This clonotype was counted between two and nine times. The chain joins TRBV5-1 to TRBJ2-5; the D gene is possibly TRBD2 (6 bases). Trimming pared 4 bases from V and 5 bases from J, leaving 21 bases between. Germline CDR1 reads SGHRS; CDR2 reads YFSETQ. This CDR3 is built from 16 residues. Written as DNA, the CDR3 is TGCGCCAGCAGCGGGGGGACTGCAGACCCTAATGAGACCCAGTACTTC. Amino acids: CASSGGTADPNETQYF.

This clonotype was counted a few times. The rearrangement joins TRBV5-6 to TRBJ2-7; 12 bases are a match to TRBD1. Unmatched junction bases numbered 4, after V lost 2 bases and J lost 4 bases. This CDR3 region has 15 residues. Germline V gene data show CDR1 as SGHDT and CDR2 as YYEEEE. The CDR3 reads CASSFGTGGSYEQYV. In DNA, the CDR3 is TGTGCCAGCAGCTTCGGGACAGGGGGCTCTTACGAGCAGTACGTC.

This chain connects TRBV20-1 to TRBJ2-3; a possible D gene is TRBD2 (5 bases). Looked up from germline, CDR1 is DFQATT and CDR2 is SNEGSKA (reference sequence). The CDR3 is 16 residues long. Trimming took off 0 bases at V and 1 base at J, with 14 bases between the two ends. The chain's CDR3 is CSARDARGSGTDTQYF. The CDR3 nucleotides are TGCAGTGCTAGAGATGCCCGGGGTAGCGGCACAGATACGCAGTATTTT.